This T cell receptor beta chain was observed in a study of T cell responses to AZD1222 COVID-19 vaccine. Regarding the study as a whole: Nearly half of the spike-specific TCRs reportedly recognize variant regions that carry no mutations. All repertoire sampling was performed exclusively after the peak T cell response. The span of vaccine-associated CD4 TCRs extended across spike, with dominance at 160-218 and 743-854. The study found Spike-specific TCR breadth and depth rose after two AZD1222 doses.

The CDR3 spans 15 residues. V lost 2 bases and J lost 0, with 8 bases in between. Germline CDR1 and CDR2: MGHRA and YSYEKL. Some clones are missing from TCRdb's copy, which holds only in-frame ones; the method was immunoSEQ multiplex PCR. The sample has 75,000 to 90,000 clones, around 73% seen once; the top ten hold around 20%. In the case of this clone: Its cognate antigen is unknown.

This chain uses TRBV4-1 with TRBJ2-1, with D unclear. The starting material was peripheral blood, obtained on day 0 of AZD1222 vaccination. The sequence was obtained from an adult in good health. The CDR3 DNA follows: TGCGCCAGCAGCCAATTCGGCAGCTCCTACAATGAGCAGTTCTTC. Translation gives CASSQFGSSYNEQFF.